These T cell receptor beta chains were read from a single sample in a study of blood T cell repertoires in COVID-19. Profiled with immunoSEQ multiplex PCR; TCRdb holds only in-frame clones, not every one. Found here are under 150,000 clones, around 85% of them singletons; the top ten hold 5% to 6.5%. Sequences were obtained from peripheral blood. The receptors were gathered from a woman aged 55-75 years with COVID-19, enrolled during active disease. Both conserved end residues are part of each CDR3. The D gene is left open where the match is weak. Not every row has a clone size; where given, it reads once, few, many or a size class.

cdr3_aa | cdr3_nt | d_call | v_call | clone_size | j_call
CASSTTGNAGGKAFF | TGTGCCAGCAGTACCACTGGGAATGCAGGGGGAAAAGCTTTCTTT | TRBD1 | TRBV2 | - | TRBJ1-1
CASSRGTGNTEAFF | TGTGCCAGCAGCCGAGGGACAGGGAACACTGAAGCTTTCTTT | TRBD1 | TRBV7-3 | - | TRBJ1-1
CASSGQPPRETQYF | TGTGCCAGCAGCGGACAGCCTCCTAGGGAGACCCAGTACTTC | - | TRBV9 | few | TRBJ2-5
CASSSATGTGDLIEQFF | TGTGCCAGCAGCTCTGCAACCGGGACAGGGGATTTAATAGAGCAGTTCTTC | TRBD1 | TRBV11-2 | - | TRBJ2-1
CAITTSGGPNQPQHF | TGTGCCATCACTACCTCGGGGGGGCCCAATCAGCCCCAGCATTTT | - | TRBV6-6 | - | TRBJ1-5
CASKNGTSGQSSYEQYF | TGCGCCAGCAAAAACGGGACTAGCGGGCAAAGCTCCTACGAGCAGTACTTC | TRBD2 | TRBV4-1 | - | TRBJ2-7
CASSSPGNTEAFF | TGCGCCAGCAGCTCCCCCGGGAACACTGAAGCTTTCTTT | - | TRBV5-1 | - | TRBJ1-1
CASSYSSGGEGDTQYF | TGTGCCAGCAGTTACTCAAGCGGGGGTGAGGGAGATACGCAGTATTTT | TRBD2 | TRBV6-5 | - | TRBJ2-3
CASSLIGAAGNTIYF | TGTGCCAGCAGCTTGATTGGGGCGGCGGGAAACACCATATATTTT | - | TRBV5-4 | - | TRBJ1-3
CASQGLMPDTQYF | TGTGCCAGCCAGGGACTGATGCCAGATACGCAGTATTTT | - | TRBV7-9 | - | TRBJ2-3
CSASPGGGWDEKLFF | TGCAGTGCTAGTCCCGGCGGGGGGTGGGATGAAAAACTGTTTTTT | - | TRBV20-1 | - | TRBJ1-4
CATSDGTGTGIHEQYF | TGTGCCACCAGTGATGGGACCGGGACAGGGATCCACGAGCAGTACTTC | TRBD1 | TRBV24-1 | - | TRBJ2-7
CASSTTGGLGETQYF | TGTGCCAGCAGCACGACAGGGGGCTTGGGAGAGACCCAGTACTTC | TRBD1 | TRBV5-5 | - | TRBJ2-5
CAISDPRYGSGVGEQYF | TGTGCCATCAGTGACCCGCGATACGGTAGCGGGGTCGGCGAGCAGTACTTC | TRBD2 | TRBV10-3 | few | TRBJ2-7
CASSEDRLADTQYF | TGCGCCAGCAGCGAGGACAGGTTGGCAGATACGCAGTATTTT | TRBD1 | TRBV5-1 | - | TRBJ2-3
CAISPQGMLGEQFF | TGTGCCATCAGTCCTCAGGGGATGCTGGGTGAGCAGTTCTTC | - | TRBV10-3 | - | TRBJ2-1
CASSAPPTANYGYTF | TGTGCCAGCAGCGCCCCCCCGACAGCGAACTATGGCTACACCTTC | - | TRBV9 | - | TRBJ1-2
CSVEGRGHEKLFF | TGCAGCGTTGAAGGCAGGGGGCATGAAAAACTGTTTTTT | TRBD1 | TRBV29-1 | - | TRBJ1-4
CATKNPGDPTDTQYF | TGCGCCACGAAAAATCCGGGGGACCCCACAGATACGCAGTATTTT | - | TRBV10-1 | - | TRBJ2-3
CASSQEDSGNTIYF | TGTGCCAGCAGCCAAGAAGACAGCGGAAACACCATATATTTT | - | TRBV3-1/TRBV3-2 | once | TRBJ1-3
CASTTRNEQFF | TGTGCCAGCACGACACGAAATGAGCAGTTCTTC | - | TRBV6-5 | - | TRBJ2-1
CASRRQGEIDYGYTF | TGTGCCAGCAGGCGACAGGGGGAGATCGACTATGGCTACACCTTC | TRBD1 | TRBV3-1/TRBV3-2 | - | TRBJ1-2
CASSEVTPGTEAFF | TGTGCCAGCAGTGAGGTGACACCGGGAACTGAAGCTTTCTTT | - | TRBV2 | - | TRBJ1-1
CASTPGTPSYEQYF | TGCGCCAGCACACCCGGGACACCTTCCTACGAGCAGTACTTC | - | TRBV5-1 | - | TRBJ2-7
CASSLNELGGTGELFF | TGTGCCAGCAGCTTAAACGAACTAGGCGGCACCGGGGAGCTGTTTTTT | - | TRBV7-6 | - | TRBJ2-2
CASSEYDRPPNYGYTF | TGTGCCAGCAGTGAATACGACAGGCCTCCTAACTATGGCTACACCTTC | - | TRBV6-1 | - | TRBJ1-2
CASSLGPGHYEQYF | TGCGCCAGCAGCTTGGGTCCAGGGCACTACGAGCAGTACTTC | - | TRBV5-1 | medium-sized | TRBJ2-7
CASSYSSGGGFNEQYF | TGTGCCAGCAGTTACTCTTCCGGGGGTGGCTTCAACGAGCAGTACTTC | - | TRBV6-5 | - | TRBJ2-7
CASSLGARNTEAFF | TGTGCCAGCAGCTTAGGGGCCCGGAACACTGAAGCTTTCTTT | - | TRBV11-3 | few | TRBJ1-1
CASSVGTGVRGEKLFF | TGTGCCAGCAGCGTAGGGACAGGGGTTCGGGGTGAAAAACTGTTTTTT | TRBD1 | TRBV9 | - | TRBJ1-4
CASSLAGTGELFF | TGTGCCAGCAGCTTAGCTGGCACCGGGGAGCTGTTTTTT | - | TRBV2 | - | TRBJ2-2
CASSNVRSTIYF | TGTGCCAGTAGTAATGTGCGCTCCACCATATATTTT | - | TRBV19 | - | TRBJ1-3
CASSIDGLRTGYNQPQHF | TGTGCCAGTAGTATAGATGGGCTCCGGACAGGGTACAATCAGCCCCAGCATTTT | TRBD1 | TRBV19 | - | TRBJ1-5
CASSPEGAGYGYTF | TGTGCCAGCAGCCCTGAGGGGGCTGGCTATGGCTACACCTTC | TRBD1 | TRBV3-1/TRBV3-2 | - | TRBJ1-2
CASSPSGEKLFF | TGCGCCAGCAGTCCCAGTGGTGAAAAACTGTTTTTT | - | TRBV10-1 | - | TRBJ1-4
CASSYLRTGRKIYGYTF | TGTGCCAGCAGTTACTTACGGACAGGGCGGAAAATCTATGGCTACACCTTC | TRBD1 | TRBV6-2/TRBV6-3 | - | TRBJ1-2
CASSLEQGRRSPLHF | TGTGCCAGCAGCTTAGAACAGGGGAGGCGTTCACCCCTCCACTTT | TRBD1 | TRBV7-9 | few | TRBJ1-6
CASSLALMGQGPYNEQFF | TGTGCCAGCAGCTTAGCGCTAATGGGACAGGGGCCGTACAATGAGCAGTTCTTC | TRBD1 | TRBV7-2 | once | TRBJ2-1
CASPKPDRGYNEQFF | TGTGCCAGCCCAAAACCGGACAGGGGCTACAATGAGCAGTTCTTC | - | TRBV21-1 | - | TRBJ2-1
CASSLQGGWTYGYTF | TGTGCCAGCAGCCTACAGGGAGGGTGGACCTATGGCTACACCTTC | - | TRBV6-5 | - | TRBJ1-2
CASSGHPVSYEQYF | TGTGCCAGCAGTGGACACCCGGTTTCCTACGAGCAGTACTTC | - | TRBV2 | - | TRBJ2-7
CASSRPAGGPDTQYF | TGTGCCAGCAGCCGCCCAGCGGGGGGCCCAGATACGCAGTATTTT | TRBD2 | TRBV4-2 | - | TRBJ2-3
CASSFDRGTDQPQHF | TGTGCCAGTAGTTTCGACAGGGGGACGGATCAGCCCCAGCATTTT | TRBD1 | TRBV19 | - | TRBJ1-5
CASSLSFRGGLFYGYTF | TGTGCCAGCAGTTTATCATTTAGAGGGGGCCTCTTCTATGGCTACACCTTC | TRBD1 | TRBV27 | once | TRBJ1-2
CASSLTQGGNYGYTF | TGTGCCAGCAGCTTAACACAGGGCGGTAACTATGGCTACACCTTC | - | TRBV7-9 | - | TRBJ1-2
CASSTDRVYGYTF | TGTGCCAGCAGCACCGACAGGGTCTATGGCTACACCTTC | TRBD1 | TRBV6-5 | - | TRBJ1-2
CASSQWTGQGTQYF | TGTGCCAGCAGCCAATGGACAGGCCAGGGGACCCAGTACTTC | TRBD1 | TRBV2 | - | TRBJ2-5
CASSSGQGADGYTF | TGCGCCAGCAGCTCCGGACAGGGGGCGGATGGCTACACCTTC | TRBD1 | TRBV5-1 | - | TRBJ1-2
CASSLVGTAEGTEAFF | TGTGCCAGCAGCTTAGTTGGGACAGCCGAGGGCACTGAAGCTTTCTTT | TRBD1 | TRBV7-8 | - | TRBJ1-1
CASSLSPGVNSPLHF | TGTGCCAGCAGCTTAAGCCCAGGGGTTAATTCACCCCTCCACTTT | - | TRBV7-3 | few | TRBJ1-6
CASSPQGETQYF | TGTGCCAGCAGCCCCCAGGGGGAGACCCAGTACTTC | - | TRBV12-3/TRBV12-4 | - | TRBJ2-5
CASSALLSGELFF | TGTGCCAGCAGCGCCCTTCTGTCCGGGGAGCTGTTTTTT | - | TRBV9 | few | TRBJ2-2
CAWYPYLAGGPGTQYF | TGTGCCTGGTACCCTTACCTAGCGGGGGGGCCGGGGACCCAGTACTTC | TRBD2 | TRBV30 | - | TRBJ2-5
CASSPDRGLGELFF | TGTGCCAGCAGCCCGGACAGGGGGCTCGGGGAGCTGTTTTTT | TRBD1 | TRBV7-9 | - | TRBJ2-2
CASRGVSSYEQYF | TGTGCCAGCAGGGGCGTAAGCTCCTACGAGCAGTACTTC | - | TRBV21-1 | - | TRBJ2-7